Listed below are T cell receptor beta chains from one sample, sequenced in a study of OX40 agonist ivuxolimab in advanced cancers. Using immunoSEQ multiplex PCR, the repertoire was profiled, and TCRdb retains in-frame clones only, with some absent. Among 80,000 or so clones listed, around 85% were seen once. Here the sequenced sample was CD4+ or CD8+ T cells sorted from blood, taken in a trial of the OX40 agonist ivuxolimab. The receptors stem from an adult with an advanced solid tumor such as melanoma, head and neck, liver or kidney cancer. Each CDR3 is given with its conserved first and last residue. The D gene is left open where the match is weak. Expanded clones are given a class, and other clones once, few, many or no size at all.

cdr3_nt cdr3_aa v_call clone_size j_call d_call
TGTGCCAGTAGTATGGCAGGGCGCGACGAGCAGTACTTC CASSMAGRDEQYF TRBV19 once TRBJ2-7 -
TGTGCCAGCAGTGTTACACCATACACTGAAGCTTTCTTT CASSVTPYTEAFF TRBV6-4 once TRBJ1-1 -
TGTGCCAGCAGTTACGGGGTCGGGTCCTACGAGCAGTACTTC CASSYGVGSYEQYF TRBV6-5 - TRBJ2-7 -
TGTGCCAGCAGTGAAGGGACACCTAACTATGGCTACACCTTC CASSEGTPNYGYTF TRBV6-1 - TRBJ1-2 -
TGTGCCAGCAGCGTAACCGGGAATACGAACACCGGGGAGCTGTTTTTT CASSVTGNTNTGELFF TRBV7-3 once TRBJ2-2 -
TGTGCCTGGAGCCAGGGCCGCTCCTACAATGAGCAGTTCTTC CAWSQGRSYNEQFF TRBV30 - TRBJ2-1 -
TGTGCCAGCAGTGAAGCGTCAGGAGTTAACACCGGGGAGCTGTTTTTT CASSEASGVNTGELFF TRBV6-1 - TRBJ2-2 -
TGTGCCAGCAGCTGGGACAGGGTGACCTCCGAGCAGTACTTC CASSWDRVTSEQYF TRBV5-1 - TRBJ2-7 TRBD1
TGCAGCGCCTACCGGGGGGGAGAGACCCAGTACTTC CSAYRGGETQYF TRBV29-1 - TRBJ2-5 TRBD2
TGTGCCAGCAGGGAACAGGGAACCCAGTACTTC CASREQGTQYF TRBV7-8 - TRBJ2-5 -
TGTGCCAGCCGATTTTGGGGGGACACATCCTACGAGCAGTACTTC CASRFWGDTSYEQYF TRBV6-1 - TRBJ2-7 -
TGTGCCAGCAGACTAGATTTGGAGCAGTACTTC CASRLDLEQYF TRBV28 few TRBJ2-7 -
TGTGCCAGCTCGGCTACAGGGTTGGGATTGAACACTGAAGCTTTCTTT CASSATGLGLNTEAFF TRBV18 - TRBJ1-1 -
TGTGCCAGTAGTATAGTTGCGATTGGGACAGGCGTTGCTGGAAACACCATATATTTT CASSIVAIGTGVAGNTIYF TRBV19 - TRBJ1-3 TRBD1
TGCGCCAGCAGCCAGTTGGACAGGGGTCCAGATACGCAGTATTTT CASSQLDRGPDTQYF TRBV4-1 - TRBJ2-3 TRBD1
TGTGCCAGCAGTTTCGCAGGGATGGTGAACACCGGGGAGCTGTTTTTT CASSFAGMVNTGELFF TRBV28 once TRBJ2-2 -
TGTGCCAGCAGCTTGGGGGGACTAGCGGGAGCAGACGGGGAGCTGTTTTTT CASSLGGLAGADGELFF TRBV5-6 - TRBJ2-2 TRBD2
TGTGCCAGCAGTTACTCCTTTACAGGTCCCTACGAGCAGTACTTC CASSYSFTGPYEQYF TRBV6-5 - TRBJ2-7 -
TGCGCCAGCAGCTCCCTAGCGGGAGCCCAATACGAGCAGTACTTC CASSSLAGAQYEQYF TRBV5-1 - TRBJ2-7 TRBD2
TGTGCGAACATTCGGAGGGACAACACACACAATGAGCAGTTCTTC CANIRRDNTHNEQFF TRBV7-6 - TRBJ2-1 -
TGTGCCAGCAGCCAAGGGCTAGCGGGAGGTAATGAGCAGTTCTTC CASSQGLAGGNEQFF TRBV4-2 - TRBJ2-1 TRBD2
TGTGCCAGCAGCTCCGCAAATAGGGATACGCAGTATTTT CASSSANRDTQYF TRBV5-4 - TRBJ2-3 -
TGTGCCAGCAGCCGGCGGGCGGGGGTAGAGACCCAGTACTTC CASSRRAGVETQYF TRBV7-2 few TRBJ2-5 TRBD2
TGTGCCAGCAGCTTAGTAGGGGCTGGCGGGAGGGGAGAGACCCAGTACTTC CASSLVGAGGRGETQYF TRBV7-9 - TRBJ2-5 TRBD2
TGTGCCAGCAGCTCGGGACGATTACAGGTGACAAATGAAAAACTGTTTTTT CASSSGRLQVTNEKLFF TRBV7-9 - TRBJ1-4 -
TGTGCCAGCAGCCCCGCGGGAGTTGAGCAGTTCTTC CASSPAGVEQFF TRBV7-6 - TRBJ2-1 TRBD2